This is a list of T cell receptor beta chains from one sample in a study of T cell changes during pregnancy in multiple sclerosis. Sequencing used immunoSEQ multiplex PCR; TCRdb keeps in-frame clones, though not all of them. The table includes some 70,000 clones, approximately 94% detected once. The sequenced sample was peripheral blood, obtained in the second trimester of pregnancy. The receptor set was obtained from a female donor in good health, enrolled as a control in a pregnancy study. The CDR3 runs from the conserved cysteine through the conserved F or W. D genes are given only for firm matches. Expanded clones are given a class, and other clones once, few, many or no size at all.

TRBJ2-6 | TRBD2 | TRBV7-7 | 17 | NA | CASGFLAGVSGANVLTF | TGTGCTAGCGGATTCCTAGCGGGGGTCTCTGGGGCCAACGTCCTGACTTTC
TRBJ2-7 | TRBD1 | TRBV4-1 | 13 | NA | CASSQGAPYEQYF | TGCGCCAGCAGTCAGGGGGCCCCATACGAGCAGTACTTC
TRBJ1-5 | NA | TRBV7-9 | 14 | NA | CASSFENSNQPQHF | TGTGCCAGCAGCTTTGAGAATAGCAATCAGCCCCAGCATTTT
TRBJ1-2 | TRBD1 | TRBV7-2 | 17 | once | CASSLGGADRVNYGYTF | TGTGCCAGCAGCTTAGGGGGGGCGGACAGGGTTAACTATGGCTACACCTTC
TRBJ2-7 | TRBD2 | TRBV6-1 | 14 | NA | CASSETGTIAEQYF | TGTGCCAGCAGTGAAACCGGGACTATTGCCGAGCAGTACTTC
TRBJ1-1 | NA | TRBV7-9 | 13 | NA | CASSYRENTEAFF | TGTGCCAGCAGCTATCGGGAGAACACTGAAGCTTTCTTT
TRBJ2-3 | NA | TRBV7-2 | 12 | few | CASSLARQDEYF | TGTGCCAGCAGCTTAGCGCGACAGGATGAGTATTTT
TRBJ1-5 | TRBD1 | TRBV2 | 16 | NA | CASRKGSGGQNQPQHF | TGTGCCAGCAGGAAGGGGTCAGGGGGCCAAAATCAGCCCCAGCATTTT
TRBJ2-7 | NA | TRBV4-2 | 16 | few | CASSQDGGGGTYEQYF | TGTGCCAGCAGCCAAGATGGGGGCGGGGGCACCTACGAGCAGTACTTC
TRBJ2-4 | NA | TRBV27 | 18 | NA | CASSPKSTPAGGKNIQYF | TGTGCCAGCAGTCCAAAATCGACCCCCGCCGGGGGCAAAAACATTCAGTACTTC
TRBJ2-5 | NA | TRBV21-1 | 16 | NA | CASSNIAGGPKETQYF | TGTGCCAGCAGCAACATAGCGGGGGGCCCAAAAGAGACCCAGTACTTC
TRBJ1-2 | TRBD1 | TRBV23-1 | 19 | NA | CASSQSPRDSFSPTIGYTF | TGCGCCAGCAGTCAGTCCCCCCGGGACAGTTTTTCCCCAACTATTGGCTACACCTTC
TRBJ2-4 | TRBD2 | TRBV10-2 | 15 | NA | CASTGGGAFKNIQYF | TGCGCCAGCACCGGCGGGGGGGCGTTCAAAAACATTCAGTACTTC
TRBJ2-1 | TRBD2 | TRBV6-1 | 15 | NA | CASLSGTSPMDEQFF | TGTGCCAGCCTCTCCGGGACTAGCCCTATGGATGAGCAGTTCTTC
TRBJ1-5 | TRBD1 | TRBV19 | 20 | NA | CASSIVAPGQAQYSNQPQHF | TGTGCCAGTAGTATAGTTGCCCCGGGACAGGCGCAATATAGCAATCAGCCCCAGCATTTT
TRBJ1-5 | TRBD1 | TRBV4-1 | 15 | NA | CASSHPGQIYQPQHF | TGCGCCAGCAGCCACCCGGGACAGATTTATCAGCCCCAGCATTTT
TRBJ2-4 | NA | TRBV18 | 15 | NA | CASSPLERTKNIQYF | TGTGCCAGCTCGCCGTTGGAGAGGACCAAAAACATTCAGTACTTC
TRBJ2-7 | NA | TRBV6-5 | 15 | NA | CASSPGWGDSYEQYF | TGTGCCAGCAGTCCTGGGTGGGGGGACTCCTACGAGCAGTACTTC
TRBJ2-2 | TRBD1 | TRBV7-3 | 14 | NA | CASSRGQGTGELFF | TGTGCCAGCAGCCGAGGACAGGGCACGGGGGAGCTGTTTTTT
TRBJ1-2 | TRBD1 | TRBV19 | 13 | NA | CASSIGQGGGYTF | TGTGCCAGTAGTATAGGACAGGGAGGCGGCTACACCTTC
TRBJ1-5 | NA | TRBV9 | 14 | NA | CASSAGTLNQPQHF | TGTGCCAGCAGCGCGGGGACTCTTAATCAGCCCCAGCATTTT
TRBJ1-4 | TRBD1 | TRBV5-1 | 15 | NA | CASSLSRDRGEKLFF | TGCGCCAGCAGCTTAAGCCGGGACAGGGGTGAAAAACTGTTTTTT
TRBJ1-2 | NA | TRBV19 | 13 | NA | CASTRVSNYGYTF | TGTGCCAGTACCCGGGTTTCCAACTATGGCTACACCTTC
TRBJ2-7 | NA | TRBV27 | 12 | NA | CASRASSYEQYF | TGTGCCAGCAGGGCCTCATCCTACGAGCAGTACTTC
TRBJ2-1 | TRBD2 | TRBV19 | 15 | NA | CASSIASGGYNEQFF | TGTGCCAGTAGTATAGCGAGCGGGGGATACAATGAGCAGTTCTTC
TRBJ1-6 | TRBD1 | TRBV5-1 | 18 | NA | CASSLLRQGLSYNSPLHF | TGCGCCAGCAGCCTACTAAGACAGGGCCTCTCCTATAATTCACCCCTCCACTTT
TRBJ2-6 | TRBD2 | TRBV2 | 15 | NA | CASNREVAGANVLTF | TGTGCCAGCAACCGGGAGGTTGCTGGGGCCAACGTCCTGACTTTC
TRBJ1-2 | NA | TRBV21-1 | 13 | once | CASSSRGSYGYTF | TGTGCCAGCAGCAGCAGGGGATCCTATGGCTACACCTTC
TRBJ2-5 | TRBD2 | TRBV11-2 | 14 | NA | CASSPGEGYETQYF | TGTGCCAGCAGCCCCGGGGAGGGATACGAGACCCAGTACTTC
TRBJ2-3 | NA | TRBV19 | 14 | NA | CASSMGRFTDTQYF | TGTGCCAGTAGTATGGGCAGGTTCACAGATACGCAGTATTTT
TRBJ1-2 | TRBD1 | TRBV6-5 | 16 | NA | CASSYMTGGFSYGYTF | TGTGCCAGCAGTTATATGACAGGGGGGTTCAGCTATGGCTACACCTTC
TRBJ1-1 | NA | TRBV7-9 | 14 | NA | CASSPVTGITEAFF | TGTGCCAGCAGCCCAGTTACAGGGATCACTGAAGCTTTCTTT
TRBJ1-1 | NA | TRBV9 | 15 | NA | CASSVAGAGNTEAFF | TGTGCCAGCAGCGTAGCAGGAGCGGGGAACACTGAAGCTTTCTTT